This TCR beta chain comes out of a study of blood T cell repertoires in COVID-19. Overall study context: PBMCs, B-cell-depleted T cells, or T cells provided the cDNA or gDNA that made up the material.

This CDR3 spans 13 amino acids. V shed 8 bases and J shed 4 bases, with 14 bases lying between them. Germline lookup yields CDR1 LNHDA and CDR2 SQIVND (reference sequence). TCRdb keeps only in-frame clones here, not all; method: immunoSEQ multiplex PCR. The table shows about 520,000 clones, with 70% to 90% occurring only once. This clonotype was obtained from a human donor in a cohort sampled during active COVID-19. This chain connects TRBV19 to TRBJ1-2; D perhaps matches TRBD1 (5 bases). Sequences were obtained from peripheral blood. In nucleotides, the CDR3 is TGTGCCAGTCTTTCTCAGGGTTTCTATGGCTACACCTTC. Translation: CASLSQGFYGYTF.